This TCR beta chain was identified in a study of blood T cell repertoires in COVID-19. Overall study context: Spain, Italy and the United States supplied samples that represented acute and convalescent COVID-19. PBMCs, B-cell-depleted T cells, or T cells were the source of the cDNA or gDNA that made up the material.

V was shortened by 4 bases and J by 0 bases, with 19 bases between the two germline ends. CDR1 and CDR2 (germline): SGHRS, YFSETQ. The CDR3 is 18 residues long. Per the original data handling: By means of reference gene primer amplification, nucleated cell counts were estimated. The repertoire was sequenced with immunoSEQ multiplex PCR; TCRdb's copy has only in-frame clones and lacks some. The V and J calls and the clone size are those of that table, but D and trimming were determined from the DNA. This sample carries 30,000 to 35,000 clones, 75% to 90% of them seen once, and the ten largest clones take roughly 28%.

The TCR sequence derives from a man older than 75 with acute or convalescent COVID-19. Sequencing was performed on peripheral blood. The chain is built from TRBV5-1 and TRBJ2-2, with D possibly TRBD1 on 6 matching bases. CDR3 coding DNA: TGCGCCAGCAGCAGGCTTCCACAGGACAGATCGAACACCGGGGAGCTGTTTTTT. Amino acid sequence: CASSRLPQDRSNTGELFF. The full variable domain, with the rest looked up from reference TRBV5-1 and TRBJ2-2, is KAGVTQTPRYLIKTRGQQVTLSCSPISGHRSVSWYQQTPGQGLQFLFEYFSETQRNKGNFPGRFSGRQFSNSRSEMNVSTLELGDSALYLCASSRLPQDRSNTGELFFGEGSRLTVL.